This TCR beta chain was sequenced in a study of cytomegalovirus exposure and HLA in healthy donors (dated by TCRdb to about 2017). In the study overall: According to an earlier analysis of a few hundred of the donors, 150 million to 200 million T cells yielded over 90 million unique TCR beta sequences and around 300 Gb of sequence data. An early release covering about 600 HLA-typed donors comprised approximately 300 gigabases of sequencing data and about 90 million unique TCR sequences. Of the 300 to 450 genotyped donors, about 80% fell in the genetic ancestry cluster associated with self-reported Caucasian donors. The study aimed to test whether signatures of past pathogen exposure could be identified by cataloging public T cell receptors. The study used immunosequencing to profile the T cell repertoires of hundreds of subjects and linked those repertoires to cytomegalovirus serostatus. In addition to the first cohort of around 670 subjects, a separate validation cohort of 100 to 150 different subjects was used. To predict cytomegalovirus infection status, the study brought together high-throughput TCR immunosequencing, statistical association of individual TCRs with disease status, and machine learning. In a later analysis, previously published TCR beta repertoires from fewer than 750 donors were re-analyzed and high-resolution HLA genotyping was added so that TCR occurrence patterns could be studied. Rather than drawing on any new phenotypic data, the later analysis identified candidate immune exposures from TCR beta sequences and the way those sequences occurred across donors. An earlier analysis of 587 of the donors used high-throughput TCR beta sequencing to judge whether each TCR beta V gene segment behaved as functional or pseudogenic. Alongside the repertoire data, information on donor age, sex, ethnicity and CMV serostatus was compiled. In a later genetic analysis, genome-wide SNP genotypes for about 65% of the roughly 670 donors were used, and that subset was treated as a discovery cohort. All discovery cohort repertoires had been generated using a single sequencing platform. HLA typing covered class I and class II loci at four-digit resolution. The number of donors typed differed by locus, with roughly 620-630 for A, B, C, DRB1 and DQB1, roughly 520 for DQA1, about 610 for DPA1, and some 470 for DPB1. Because of strong linkage in the cohort, 5 or 6 DR-DQ haplotypes were treated as single units for association and clustering. Among roughly 400 genotyped donors of the cohort, an average of roughly 230,000 unique TCR beta nucleotide sequences was sequenced per donor, of which about 18% were non-productive. The study at large found these results: According to a later genetic analysis, donors in an Asian-associated ancestry cluster had fewer N-insertions in productive TCRs than the approximately 690-donor mean. The classifier was reported to diagnose cytomegalovirus status with high specificity and sensitivity in both the original and validation cohorts. The sequencing pipeline was judged likely to have produced a cluster of highly shared sequence variants as a technical artifact. A further reported finding was that TCR beta sequences accurately predicted the HLA-A and HLA-B alleles for most subjects in the first cohort. In vitro tests confirmed that a few of the cytomegalovirus-associated TCR beta chains recognize cytomegalovirus antigens. In a later analysis, most CMV-associated TCR beta chains were found to appear HLA-restricted, with HLA associations seemingly driven largely by CMV exposure. Most TCR sequences were seen in very few donors, while some public TCRs were found in many individuals. Correlated functional status among segregating V segments might reflect linkage disequilibrium, but an unknown experimental factor could not be ruled out. Strong co-occurrence of HLA alleles, especially DR and DQ, made assigning TCR associations to individual alleles difficult. According to a later analysis, TCR association rates differed among HLA loci, with DRB1 alleles showing the most associated TCRs and HLA-C alleles showing the fewest. The earlier analysis of almost 600 of the donors excluded about 16 rarely observed V segments, including chromosome 9 orphons, because counts were too low. Because some donors lacked HLA typing at each locus, the association tests relied only on the typed subset. In a later analysis, 16,951 TCR beta sequences were associated with specific HLA alleles at a false discovery rate of 0.05. The study gave a list of roughly 150 TCR beta chains associated with cytomegalovirus. Roughly uniform sequencing depth across donors was assumed in presence/absence analyses, although this assumption may not hold. This cohort had only TCR beta chains sequenced, and the lack of alpha or paired-chain data limited which features could be detected. Broadly in line with IMGT annotations, most TCR beta V segments showed up in productive rearrangements about 87% or about 30% of the time in an earlier analysis of 587 of the donors. Compared with equally common non-associated chains, HLA-associated TCR beta chains in a later analysis were more clonally expanded and had lower generation probabilities. CMV serostatus was the only immune exposure information available for the cohort. According to the authors, the approach could potentially be generalized to other disease states and immunological phenotypes. A later analysis reported that several top co-occurrence clusters appeared linked to parvovirus B19, influenza, CMV and Epstein-Barr virus. V-gene and J-gene trimming of TCR beta chains was associated with a missense DCLRE1C variant in a later genetic analysis, and the association was replicated in an independent cohort. The 87-base-pair reads could not distinguish some IMGT-functional V segments, including TRBV6-2 and TRBV6-3, so those segments were excluded.

The cohort was made up of roughly 670 healthy bone marrow donors. At the time of sampling, all cohort members were nominally healthy, though unrecorded immune exposures were likely present. The donor tested CMV seropositive, placing the donor among the roughly 300 seropositive members of the cohort. A peripheral blood sample was provided by each donor, and peripheral blood mononuclear cells were used for TCR beta sequencing. The Qiagen DNeasy Blood Extraction Kit was used to extract genomic DNA from the blood cell samples. Library generation was performed with the immunoSEQ multiplex PCR assay. The multiplex PCR relied on a mix of 60 forward primers for TCR Vbeta segments and 13 reverse primers for TCR Jbeta segments. The CDR3 region of rearranged TCR beta genes was amplified from genomic DNA with a multiplex PCR assay. The Illumina HiSeq System was used to sequence the amplified TCR beta libraries as 87-base-pair reads. The study's own analysis went as follows. Across the 670 or so repertoires, a later analysis counted approximately 75 million unique TCR beta chains, roughly 11 million of which were shared by at least two donors. Raw reads were error-corrected and collapsed into unique sequences with a nearest-neighbor algorithm that merged closely related sequences to remove PCR and sequencing errors. V, D and J gene segments were assigned by aligning CDR3 sequences to IMGT reference sequences. For a sequence to be retained, a match of at least six nucleotides to both a V gene segment and a J gene segment was required. A rearrangement was called productive if the CDR3 had no stop codons and remained in frame with V and J, and every other rearrangement was called non-productive. CDR3 was defined according to IMGT convention as the region running from the second conserved V-encoded cysteine to the conserved J-encoded phenylalanine. Sequences without an unambiguous match to a single V gene segment were excluded from the earlier analysis of about 600 of the donors. In an earlier analysis of about 590 of the donors, a V segment was called functional when productive rearrangements were above 56.7%, and segregating when the standard deviation between donors exceeded 5%. A statistical classification framework was developed to diagnose cytomegalovirus status using the catalog of TCR beta chain sequences. In a later analysis, V and J genes were assigned by comparing TCR nucleotide sequences against IMGT/GENE-DB human TR gene sequences. A later analysis assigned CDR3 sequences and most-parsimonious VDJ recombination scenarios with the TCRdist pipeline. In a later analysis, every TCR beta chain was defined by the combination of its CDR3 amino acid sequence and its V-gene family, and reads without a unique V-gene family were dropped. A later analysis removed several hundred highly shared, low-generation-probability nucleotide sequences to deal with suspected cross-contamination and a sequencing artifact. In a later analysis, a clonal expansion index for each public chain was calculated from normalized within-repertoire ranks of inferred template counts. A later analysis computed generation probabilities with a VDJ recombination model fitted to out-of-frame rearrangements, and checked the results against IGoR. In a later analysis, hypergeometric tests were used to score TCR-TCR, TCR-HLA and TCR-CMV co-occurrence, with a repertoire-size bias correction applied to TCR pairs. False discovery rates were estimated in a later analysis by permuting HLA or CMV assignments 20 times. In a later analysis, co-occurring TCRs were grouped with DBSCAN, and TCRdist sequence similarity was added when clustering was performed within HLA-allele-positive subsets. For co-occurrence clustering, repertoires with fewer than 30,000 or more than 120,000 public chains were excluded, along with four or five repertoires with anomalous nucleotide sharing. TCRdb's version of the immuneACCESS table is confined to in-frame rearrangements and falls short of the full clone set. An unresolved V gene accounts for under half of the shortfall where checked; the remainder is of unknown origin. D and trimming come from the DNA, and the V and J calls and clone size come from that table. The sample table holds roughly 50,000 clones, of which just under 75% were seen once. The leading ten clones occupy roughly 7% of the sample.

Trimming leaves V shorter by 6 bases and J shorter by 0 bases, with the junction holding 4 bases beyond the gene matches. Inclusive of the bounding cysteine and phenylalanine, the CDR3 is 14 residues long. Of the read, only the CDR3 DNA is kept; its 42 bases are in frame from base 1. Reading the germline V gene gives CDR1 SQVTM and CDR2 ANQGSEA. As to this clone: No cognate antigen has been identified for it. No qualities accompany the bases; no much larger clone lies one base away.

The chain joins TRBV29-1 to TRBJ2-3; the junction holds 9 bases that match TRBD1. This clonotype was obtained from a man under 40 in good health and CMV-seropositive. The material sequenced was PBMCs. This receptor carries the CDR3 CSVQGATSTDTQYF. The nucleotides read TGCAGCGTACAGGGGGCGACGAGCACAGATACGCAGTATTTT.